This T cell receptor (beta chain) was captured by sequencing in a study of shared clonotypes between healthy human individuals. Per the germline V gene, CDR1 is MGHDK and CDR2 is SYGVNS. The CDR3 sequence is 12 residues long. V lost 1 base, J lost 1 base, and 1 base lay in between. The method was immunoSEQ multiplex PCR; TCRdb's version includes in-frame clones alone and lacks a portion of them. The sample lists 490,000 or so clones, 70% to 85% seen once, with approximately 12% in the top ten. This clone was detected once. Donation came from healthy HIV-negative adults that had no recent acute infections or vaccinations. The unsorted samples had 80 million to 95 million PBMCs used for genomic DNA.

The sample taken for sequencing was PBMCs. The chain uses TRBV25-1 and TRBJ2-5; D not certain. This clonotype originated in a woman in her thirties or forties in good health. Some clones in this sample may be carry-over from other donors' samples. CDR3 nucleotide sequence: TGTGCCAGCAGTGAATTCCAAGAGACCCAGTACTTC. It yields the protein CASSEFQETQYF. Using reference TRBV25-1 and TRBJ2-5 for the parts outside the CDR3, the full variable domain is EADIYQTPRYLVIGTGKKITLECSQTMGHDKMYWYQQDPGMELHLIHYSYGVNSTEKGDLSSESTVSRIRTEHFPLTLESARPSHTSQYLCASSEFQETQYFGPGTRLLVL.